Following are 3 T cell receptor beta chains from one sample sequenced in a study of T cells after yellow fever vaccination. Each CDR3 protein is one row after TCRdb ran MiXCR on the 5' RACE reads. This sample has fewer than 400,000 distinct CDR3 sequences, with roughly 10% found just once. Sample: CD4+ T cells sorted from PBMCs, taken 45 days after the yellow fever booster vaccination. The receptor source for this set is a man between 18 and 35 years old who received the YFV17D yellow fever vaccine.

This clonotype was recorded many times. The chain employs TRBV20-1 and TRBJ2-7, with 8 bases aligning to TRBD1. Germline loops: CDR1 DFQATT, CDR2 SNEGSKA (reference sequence). This CDR3 has 14 amino acids. The CDR3 spells CSAVFDRGVYEQYV. DNA of the CDR3: TGCAGCGCAGTTTTTGACAGGGGCGTCTACGAGCAGTACGTC.

This clonotype was counted at least ten times. The V gene is TRBV4-3, the J gene TRBJ1-6, with a tentative D call TRBD1 (6 bases). V was pared by 0 bases and J by 12 bases, with 9 bases between. In germline, CDR1 is LGHNA, CDR2 YSLEER. This CDR3 region has 13 residues. In DNA, the CDR3 is TGCGCCAGCAGCCAAGATCAGGGGATACCCCTCCACTTT. Protein: CASSQDQGIPLHF.

In this sample, this clonotype turned up many times. The rearrangement uses TRBV12-3 or TRBV12-4 and TRBJ2-1, with no clear D. The CDR3 totals 13 residues. Trimming took off 5 bases at V and 7 bases at J, with 12 bases between the two ends. In nucleotides, the CDR3 is TGTGCCAGCAGTCTACGACTGGGGAATGAGCAGTTCTTC. Protein sequence: CASSLRLGNEQFF.